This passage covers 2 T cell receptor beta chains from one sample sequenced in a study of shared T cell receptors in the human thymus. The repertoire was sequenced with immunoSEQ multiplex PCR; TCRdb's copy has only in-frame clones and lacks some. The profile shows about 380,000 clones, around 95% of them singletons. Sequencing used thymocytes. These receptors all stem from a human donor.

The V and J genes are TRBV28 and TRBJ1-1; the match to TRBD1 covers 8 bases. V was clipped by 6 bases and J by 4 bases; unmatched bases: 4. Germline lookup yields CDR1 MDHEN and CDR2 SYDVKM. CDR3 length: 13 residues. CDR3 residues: CASSPTGGTEAFF. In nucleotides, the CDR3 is TGTGCCAGCAGCCCCACAGGGGGCACTGAAGCTTTCTTT.

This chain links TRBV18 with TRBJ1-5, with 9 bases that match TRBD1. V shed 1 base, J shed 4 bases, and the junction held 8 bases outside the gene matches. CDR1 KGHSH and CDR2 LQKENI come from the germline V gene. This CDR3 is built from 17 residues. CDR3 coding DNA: TGTGCCAGCTCACCACTGGACAGGGGTGAAGGGAATCAGCCCCAGCATTTT. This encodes CASSPLDRGEGNQPQHF.